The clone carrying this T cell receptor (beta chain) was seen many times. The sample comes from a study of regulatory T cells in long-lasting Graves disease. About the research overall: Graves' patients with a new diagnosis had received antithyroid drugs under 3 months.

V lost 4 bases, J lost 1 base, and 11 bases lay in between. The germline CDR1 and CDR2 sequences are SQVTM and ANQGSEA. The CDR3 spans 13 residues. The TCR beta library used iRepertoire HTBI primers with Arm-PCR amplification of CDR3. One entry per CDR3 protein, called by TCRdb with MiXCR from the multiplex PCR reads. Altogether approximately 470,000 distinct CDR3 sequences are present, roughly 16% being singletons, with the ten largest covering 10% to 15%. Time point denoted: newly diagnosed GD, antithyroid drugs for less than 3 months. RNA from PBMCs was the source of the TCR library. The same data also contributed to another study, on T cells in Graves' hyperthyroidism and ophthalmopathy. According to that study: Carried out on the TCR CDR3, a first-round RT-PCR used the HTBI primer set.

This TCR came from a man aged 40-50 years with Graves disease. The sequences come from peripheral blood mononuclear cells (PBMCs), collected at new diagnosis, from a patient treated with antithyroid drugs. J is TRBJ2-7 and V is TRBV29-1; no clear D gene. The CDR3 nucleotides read TGCAGCGTTGGTGGCAGTGGGTCCTACGAGCAGTACTTC. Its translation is CSVGGSGSYEQYF.